Listed here are 17 T cell receptor beta chains from one sample, sequenced in a study of blood T cell repertoires in COVID-19. Using immunoSEQ multiplex PCR, the repertoire was profiled, and TCRdb retains in-frame clones only, with some absent. This sample has 150,000 to 200,000 clones; around four fifths occur once, and the top ten carry approximately 22%. Sequencing input: peripheral blood. The receptor set was obtained from a woman of 80 years or more with acute or convalescent COVID-19.

The chain employs TRBV30 and TRBJ2-7, with TRBD1 as a possible D gene (6 bases). The CDR3 runs 16 residues. The germline V and J ends were trimmed by 0 bases and 0 bases, with 15 bases remaining between them. Germline-derived CDR1 and CDR2 are GTSNPN and SVGIG (reference sequence). The CDR3 nucleotides read TGTGCCTGGAGTGTCCAGGGGAGAGGGTCCTCCTACGAGCAGTACTTC. This translates into CAWSVQGRGSSYEQYF.

This clone was detected only a few times. CDR3 nucleotides: TGTGCCAGCAGTTACTCGGAGGACAGTGCCTTAGAGCAGTACTTC. Its translation is CASSYSEDSALEQYF. This chain joins TRBV6-6 and TRBJ2-7; a weak D match, TRBD1 (6 bases). CDR1 is MNHNY, CDR2 SVGAGI, per germline (reference sequence). This CDR3 spans 15 amino acids. Trimming left V 0 bases short and J 7 bases short, with 16 bases between.

The chain couples TRBV27 to TRBJ2-1; perhaps TRBD2 as D (5 bases). Trimming shortened V by 4 bases and J by 3 bases, and 10 bases separated the two germline ends. Germline V CDR1 and CDR2: MNHEY, SMNVEV (reference sequence). This CDR3 comprises 14 residues. The CDR3 loop reads CASSSRDYYNEQFF. CDR3 sequence (DNA): TGTGCCAGCAGTTCCCGCGACTACTACAATGAGCAGTTCTTC.

This rearrangement joins TRBV10-3 to TRBJ1-2, with D perhaps TRBD1 (6 bases). Germline V lookup: CDR1 ENHRY, CDR2 SYGVKD. The CDR3 extends over 14 amino acids. V lost 4 bases and J lost 5, with 14 bases in between. The CDR3 nucleotides read TGTGCCATCAGTGGGGACATTGGTAATTATGGCTACACCTTC. Translated, it gives CAISGDIGNYGYTF.

This clone was detected once. The V and J genes are TRBV19 and TRBJ2-2, with D possibly matching TRBD1 (5 bases). The length of the CDR3 is 14 residues. V gave up 4 bases and J gave up 7 bases, with 13 bases separating them. The germline gives CDR1 LNHDA, CDR2 SQIVND (reference sequence). The CDR3 is CASSKSRDSGELFF. CDR3 coding DNA: TGTGCCAGTAGTAAAAGCAGGGATAGCGGGGAGCTGTTTTTT.

J is TRBJ1-2 and V is TRBV30; tentative D call: TRBD1 (6 bases). CDR3 length: 11 residues. Germline lookup yields CDR1 GTSNPN and CDR2 SVGIG (reference sequence). V was clipped by 5 bases and J by 8 bases, with 12 bases between them. The CDR3 DNA follows: TGTGCCTGGGACCAGGGGTACGGCTACACCTTC. Residues: CAWDQGYGYTF. Full variable domain (missing parts from reference TRBV30 and TRBJ1-2): SQTIHQWPATLVQPVGSPLSLECTVEGTSNPNLYWYRQAAGRGLQLLFYSVGIGQISSEVPQNLSASRPQDRQFILSSKKLLLSDSGFYLCAWDQGYGYTFGSGTRLTVV.

The chain uses TRBV2 and TRBJ2-7; 13 bases align to TRBD2. Trimming removed 7 bases from V and 2 bases from J; junction bases left unmatched: 5. Germline CDR1 reads SNHLY; CDR2 reads FYNNEI. The CDR3 runs to 15 residues. As DNA, the CDR3 is TGTGCCAGCACCTGGACTAGCGGGAGTCCCTACGAGCAGTACTTC. This translates into CASTWTSGSPYEQYF.

This chain uses TRBV30 with TRBJ1-4; TRBD1 is a possible D gene (6 bases). V dropped 2 bases and J dropped 8 bases, with 15 bases sitting between them. The CDR3 totals 14 residues. Germline V lookup: CDR1 GTSNPN, CDR2 SVGIG (reference sequence). CDR3 DNA sequence: TGTGCCTGGAGTATAAGGGGGATTCGAGAAAAACTGTTTTTT. It is translated as CAWSIRGIREKLFF.

The chain combines TRBV6-2 or TRBV6-3 with TRBJ1-1, with D hard to call. The V gene's germline CDR1 is MNHEY and CDR2 SVGEGT. The CDR3 has 14 residues. Trimming removed 2 bases from V and 10 bases from J, with 17 bases in between. As DNA, the CDR3 is TGTGCCAGCAGTTACCCAGGTCCGGCCCAGTCAGCTTTCTTT. Its protein is CASSYPGPAQSAFF.

This chain joins TRBV6-2 or TRBV6-3 and TRBJ1-5; a possible D gene is TRBD1 (5 bases). Trimming shortened V by 5 bases and J by 2 bases, and 10 bases separated the two germline ends. The CDR3 length is 14 residues. Germline V gives CDR1 MNHEY, CDR2 SVGEGT. The CDR3 protein is CASSTGRGNQPQHF. The CDR3 region has the DNA TGTGCCAGCAGTACAGGACGAGGCAATCAGCCCCAGCATTTT.

This rearrangement joins TRBV11-2 to TRBJ2-7; 7 bases match TRBD1. The J segment lost 0 bases and the V segment lost 6 bases, leaving 14 bases of the junction unmatched. CDR1 is SGHAT, CDR2 FQNNGV, per germline. The CDR3 extends over 17 amino acids. This CDR3 reads CASRSTPGTARSYEQYF. CDR3 coding DNA: TGTGCCAGCAGGAGCACACCCGGGACAGCTCGCTCCTACGAGCAGTACTTC. Drawing the rest from reference TRBV11-2 and TRBJ2-7, the complete variable domain is EAGVAQSPRYKIIEKRQSVAFWCNPISGHATLYWYQQILGQGPKLLIQFQNNGVVDDSQLPKDRFSAERLKGVDSTLKIQPAKLEDSAVYLCASRSTPGTARSYEQYFGPGTRLTVT.

This clone appeared once. The chain couples TRBV6-5 to TRBJ1-2; 9 bases match TRBD1. V shed 9 bases, J shed 8 bases, and the junction held 7 bases outside the gene matches. This CDR3 comprises 12 residues. Looked up from germline, CDR1 is MNHEY and CDR2 is SVGAGI. The CDR3 region has the DNA TGTGCCAGTGGGGACAGGGTTGGGGGCTACACCTTC. Protein: CASGDRVGGYTF.

The V gene is TRBV2, the J gene TRBJ2-1; no definite D call. This CDR3 is built from 14 residues. The germline V gene has CDR1 SNHLY and CDR2 FYNNEI. Trimming removed 0 bases from V and 8 bases from J, with 11 bases in between. The CDR3 here is CASSEAALADEQFF. CDR3 coding DNA: TGTGCCAGCAGTGAAGCGGCTCTGGCTGATGAGCAGTTCTTC.

The chain carries TRBV19 and TRBJ1-1; TRBD1 aligns across 9 bases. The V gene's germline CDR1 is LNHDA and CDR2 SQIVND (reference sequence). V trimming: 3 bases; J trimming: 2 bases; junction bases outside the gene matches: 7. CDR3 length: 16 residues. CDR3 bases: TGTGCCAGTAGTATTGGGGTTACAGGGGGCAACACTGAAGCTTTCTTT. Its protein is CASSIGVTGGNTEAFF.

This sequence joins TRBV7-7 and TRBJ2-2, with D possibly TRBD1 on 6 matching bases. The ends were cut back, 1 base at V and 5 bases at J, with 14 bases in the middle. The germline gives CDR1 SSHAT, CDR2 FNYEAQ (reference sequence). The CDR3 extends over 16 amino acids. The CDR3 DNA sequence: TGTGCCAGCAGCTTAGAGCAGGGGTCTGGTACCGGGGAGCTGTTTTTT. Encoded protein: CASSLEQGSGTGELFF.

This clone occurred many times. The genes are TRBV15 and TRBJ2-1; tentatively, D is TRBD2 (5 bases). CDR1 and CDR2 from the germline V gene are LNHNV and YYDKDF (reference sequence). V lost 1 base, J lost 0 bases, and 10 bases lay in between. This CDR3 has 16 residues. The CDR3 DNA reads as TGTGCCACCAGCAGAGGGAGGTCGAGCTCCTACAATGAGCAGTTCTTC. Amino acid sequence: CATSRGRSSSYNEQFF.

This clone has only a few counts. The chain uses TRBV5-1 and TRBJ2-1; 9 bases align to TRBD2. Germline V gene lookup returns CDR1 SGHRS and CDR2 YFSETQ. The CDR3 loop spans 14 amino acids. The V gene end was trimmed by 4 bases and the J gene end by 4 bases; junction bases not matched to a gene: 3. The CDR3 loop reads CASSETSGYNEQFF. The CDR3 nucleotides are TGCGCCAGCAGCGAGACTAGCGGTTACAATGAGCAGTTCTTC.